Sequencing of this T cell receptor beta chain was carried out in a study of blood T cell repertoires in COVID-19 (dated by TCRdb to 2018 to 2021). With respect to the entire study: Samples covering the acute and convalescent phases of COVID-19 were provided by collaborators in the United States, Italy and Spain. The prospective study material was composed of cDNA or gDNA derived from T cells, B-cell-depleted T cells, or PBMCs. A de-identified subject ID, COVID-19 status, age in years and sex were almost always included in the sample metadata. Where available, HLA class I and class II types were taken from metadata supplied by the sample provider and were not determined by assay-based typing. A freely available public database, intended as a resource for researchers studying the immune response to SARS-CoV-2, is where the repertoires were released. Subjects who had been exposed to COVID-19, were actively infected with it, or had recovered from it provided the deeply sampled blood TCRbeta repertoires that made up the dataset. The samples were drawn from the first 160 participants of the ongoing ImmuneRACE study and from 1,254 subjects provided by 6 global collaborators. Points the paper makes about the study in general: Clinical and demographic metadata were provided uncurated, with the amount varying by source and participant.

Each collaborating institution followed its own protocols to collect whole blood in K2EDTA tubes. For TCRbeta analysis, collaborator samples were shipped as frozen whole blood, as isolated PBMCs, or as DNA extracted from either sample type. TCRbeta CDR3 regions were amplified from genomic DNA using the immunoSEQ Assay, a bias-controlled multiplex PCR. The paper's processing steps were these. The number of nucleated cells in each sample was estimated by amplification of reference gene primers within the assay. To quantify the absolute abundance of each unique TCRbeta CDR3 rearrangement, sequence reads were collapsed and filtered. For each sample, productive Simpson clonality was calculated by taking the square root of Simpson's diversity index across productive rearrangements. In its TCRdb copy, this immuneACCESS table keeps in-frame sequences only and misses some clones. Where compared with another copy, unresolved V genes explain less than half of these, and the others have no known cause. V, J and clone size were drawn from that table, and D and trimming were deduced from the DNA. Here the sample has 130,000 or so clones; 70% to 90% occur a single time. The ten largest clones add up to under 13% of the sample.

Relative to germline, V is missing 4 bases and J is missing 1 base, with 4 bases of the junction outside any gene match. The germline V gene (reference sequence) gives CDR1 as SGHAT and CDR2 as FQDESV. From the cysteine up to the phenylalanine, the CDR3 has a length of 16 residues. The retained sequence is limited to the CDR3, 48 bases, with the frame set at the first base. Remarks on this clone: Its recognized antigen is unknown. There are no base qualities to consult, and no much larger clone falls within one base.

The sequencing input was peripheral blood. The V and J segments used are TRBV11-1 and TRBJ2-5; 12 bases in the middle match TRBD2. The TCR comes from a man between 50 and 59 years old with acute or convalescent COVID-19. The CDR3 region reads CASSSGLAGTQETQYF. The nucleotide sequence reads TGTGCCAGCAGCTCCGGACTAGCGGGGACCCAAGAGACCCAGTACTTC.